This T cell receptor (beta chain) was found in a study of T cell responses to AZD1222 COVID-19 vaccine. Method: immunoSEQ multiplex PCR; TCRdb's copy keeps in-frame clones and lacks some. The data hold 170,000 or so clones, with 90% to 95% observed a single time. Comment on this clone: What it binds is not known.

Deletions cut 5 bases from V and 10 bases from J, with 18 bases between. The CDR3 consists of 15 residues. CDR1 is MDHEN and CDR2 is SYDVKM in the germline V gene. General study findings and limits: Close to half of spike-specific TCRs reportedly recognize unmutated variant regions. Clonal diversity may have been underestimated in mostly white British donors. The study found Spike-specific TCR breadth and depth rose after two AZD1222 doses.

The clonotype originates from an adult in good health. The chain joins TRBV28 to TRBJ1-6; no reliable D call. Source: peripheral blood, taken on day 0 of AZD1222 vaccination. CDR3 residues: CASSPARARWSPLHF. CDR3 DNA sequence: TGTGCCAGCAGTCCTGCGCGCGCCCGGTGGTCACCCCTCCACTTT.